The TCR beta chain under discussion was sequenced for a study of blood T cells in healthy people across ages. This clonotype was seen many times. The antigen is not known. Alongside a J-beta primer mix, a sample-barcoded 5' primer served in a second PCR lasting roughly 7 to 12 cycles. TCRdb analysed the 5' RACE reads with MiXCR anew, one entry per CDR3 protein. The sample includes 550,000 to 600,000 distinct CDR3 sequences, 25% to 30% of them seen just once. The study, taken as a whole, reports: When set beside aged donors, long-lived donors presented more naive CD4+ cells and higher diversity.

This sequence originates from a woman aged 70 to 79 in good health. Sequencing was carried out using blood.

In DNA form, the CDR3 reads TGCGCCAGCAGCTTGGAAACAGGGGAGGAGACCCAGTACTTC. It translates to CASSLETGEETQYF. The genes are TRBV5-1 and TRBJ2-5, with 7 bases identical to TRBD1. V gave up 0 bases and J gave up 5 bases; unmatched junction bases: 4. CDR3 length equals 14 residues. Germline-derived CDR1 and CDR2 are SGHRS and YFSETQ.